This T cell receptor (beta chain) was retrieved from a study of shared clonotypes between healthy human individuals. The assay was immunoSEQ multiplex PCR, and TCRdb's table has in-frame clones only and misses some. The profile covers hundreds of thousands of clones, with around 74% appearing a single time and about 1.7% taken by the ten largest. Germline assignment: CDR1 SEHNR and CDR2 FQNEAQ (reference sequence). The CDR3 is made up of 15 amino acids. The junction had 8 bases not matched to a gene; V was cut back by 6 bases and J by 6 bases. The TCR sequence derives from a woman under 40 in good health. This rearrangement joins TRBV7-9 to TRBJ2-3; 11 positions match TRBD2. Sequencing was carried out using memory CD4+ T cells sorted from blood. Described subset: CD45RA-negative fraction. CDR3 sequence reads: CASSYTSGRWDTQYF. As DNA, the CDR3 is TGTGCCAGCAGTTATACTAGCGGGAGATGGGATACGCAGTATTTT.